A selection of T cell receptor beta chains follows, all from one sample in a study of blood T cell repertoires in COVID-19. TCRdb's copy holds only in-frame clones and misses some; the assay was immunoSEQ multiplex PCR. This table holds over 200,000 clones, about 83% found once. The sequenced sample was peripheral blood. Receptor source: a woman in her 30s with COVID-19, enrolled during active disease. The CDR3 runs from the conserved cysteine through the conserved F or W. D genes are given only for firm matches. Clone size, where shown, is once, few, many, or a class for clones that have expanded.

clone size	V gene	J gene	D gene	CDR3 DNA	CDR3 protein
.	TRBV15	TRBJ1-2	TRBD1	TGTGCCACCAGCAGTCCGGGACAGCCTAACTATGGCTACACCTTC	CATSSPGQPNYGYTF
.	TRBV5-1	TRBJ2-3	.	TGCGCCAGCAGCTTGTTCGGTAACACAGATACGCAGTATTTT	CASSLFGNTDTQYF
.	TRBV5-6	TRBJ2-5	TRBD1	TGTGCCAGCAGCGTGGGACAGGGGAAAGAGACCCAGTACTTC	CASSVGQGKETQYF
.	TRBV2	TRBJ1-6	.	TGTGCCAGCAGTATGCTACAGGTGGGGTCTAATTCACCCCTCCACTTT	CASSMLQVGSNSPLHF
few	TRBV13	TRBJ2-3	.	TGTGCCAGCAGTCGTAGGGCCACCCGCGGGATTCAGTATTTT	CASSRRATRGIQYF
.	TRBV19	TRBJ2-5	TRBD2	TGTGCCACCTCCGCTAGCGGGAGTTCAGAGACCCAGTACTTC	CATSASGSSETQYF
few	TRBV6-6	TRBJ1-2	.	TGTGCCAGCAGTTACTCCCAAGGGGACTATGGCTACACCTTC	CASSYSQGDYGYTF
once	TRBV15	TRBJ1-2	.	TGTGCCACCAGTCGGAAAAGGGACACATTTGAGGGCTACACCTTC	CATSRKRDTFEGYTF
.	TRBV3-1/TRBV3-2	TRBJ2-7	TRBD2	TGTGCCAGCAGCCAAGGGACTAGCGGGGGTAAGGAGCAGTACTTC	CASSQGTSGGKEQYF
.	TRBV28	TRBJ2-7	TRBD1	TGTGCCAGCAGTTCTGCCGGGACAGCAAACTACGAGCAGTACTTC	CASSSAGTANYEQYF
.	TRBV12-5	TRBJ1-4	.	TGTGCTAGTGGCACAAACACAGGGCTATCTAATGAAAAACTGTTTTTT	CASGTNTGLSNEKLFF
.	TRBV29-1	TRBJ1-4	TRBD1	TGCAGCGCGTGGCTGGCCGGGACAGGGCTGGAAAAACTGTTTTTT	CSAWLAGTGLEKLFF
.	TRBV29-1	TRBJ1-1	.	TGCAGCGTTGGAAAGGGAGACACTGAAGCTTTCTTT	CSVGKGDTEAFF
.	TRBV30	TRBJ1-5	.	TGTGCCTGGGGACAGCGCAGCAATCAGCCCCAGCATTTT	CAWGQRSNQPQHF